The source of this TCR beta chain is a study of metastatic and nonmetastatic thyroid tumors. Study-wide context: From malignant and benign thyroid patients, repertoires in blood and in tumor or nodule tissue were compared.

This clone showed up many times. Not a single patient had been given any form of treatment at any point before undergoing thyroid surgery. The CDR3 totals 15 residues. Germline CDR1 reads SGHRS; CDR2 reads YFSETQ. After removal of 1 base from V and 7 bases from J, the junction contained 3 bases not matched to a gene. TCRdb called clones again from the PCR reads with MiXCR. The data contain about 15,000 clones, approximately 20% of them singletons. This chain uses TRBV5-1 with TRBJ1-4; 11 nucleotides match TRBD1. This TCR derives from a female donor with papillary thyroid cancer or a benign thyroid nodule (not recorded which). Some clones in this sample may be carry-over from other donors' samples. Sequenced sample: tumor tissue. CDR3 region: CASSLRGTGGEKLFF. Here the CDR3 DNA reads TGCGCCAGCAGCTTGAGAGGGACAGGGGGTGAAAAACTGTTTTTT.